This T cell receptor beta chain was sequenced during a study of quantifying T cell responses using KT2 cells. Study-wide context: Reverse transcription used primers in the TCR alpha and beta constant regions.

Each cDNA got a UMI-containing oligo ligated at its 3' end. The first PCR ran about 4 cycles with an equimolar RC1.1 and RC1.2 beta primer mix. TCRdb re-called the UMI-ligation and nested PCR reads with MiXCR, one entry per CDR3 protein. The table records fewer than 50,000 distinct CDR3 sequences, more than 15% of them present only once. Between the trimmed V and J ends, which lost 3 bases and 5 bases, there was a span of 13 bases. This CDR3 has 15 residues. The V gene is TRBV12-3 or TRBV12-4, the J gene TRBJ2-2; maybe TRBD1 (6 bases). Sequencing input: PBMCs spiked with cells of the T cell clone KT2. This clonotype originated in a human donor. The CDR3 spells CASSFAGEWTGELFF. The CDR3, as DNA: TGTGCCAGCAGTTTCGCAGGGGAGTGGACCGGGGAGCTGTTTTTT.